Each of the 17 T cell receptor beta chains below was sequenced from the same sample in a study of human T cells and chemical hapten exposure (dated by TCRdb to the early 2020s). The sample's time point, from its label and the paper: pre-sensitization, week 0. The treatment or condition label on this specimen signifies: therapeutic diphenylcyclopropenone sensitization with weekly scalp DPC. The library was obtained by RACE. Data came from a NextSeq 500. TCRdb passed the public sequencing reads through fastp at Q25 and MiXCR, retaining productive beta sequences. Rows with a matching CDR3 protein are joined into one entry that keeps the most common DNA and genes. This sample holds around 300,000 distinct CDR3 sequences; roughly 7.7% were observed only once. The ten top clones hold more than 1% of the sample. The material was whole blood, obtained in connection with sensitization to the hapten diphenylcyclopropenone (DPC). The source is a man aged 18 to 29 with alopecia areata. Some clones in this sample may be carry-over from other donors' samples.

This clonotype was recorded a few times. V gene TRBV9 combines with J gene TRBJ2-7; a weak D match, TRBD2 (6 bases). Per germline, CDR1 SGDLS and CDR2 YYNGEE. The ends were cut back, 0 bases at V and 3 bases at J, with 13 bases in the middle. The CDR3 is made up of 15 amino acids. The CDR3 reads CASSVGGDPVYEQYF. Here the CDR3 DNA reads TGTGCCAGCAGCGTAGGGGGGGATCCGGTCTACGAGCAGTACTTC.

Many counts were recorded for this clonotype. The chain has TRBV20-1 and TRBJ2-5; 9 positions match TRBD1. With 4 bases clipped from V and 1 base from J, the junction kept 1 base outside the gene matches. This CDR3 is 13 amino acids long. In germline, CDR1 is DFQATT, CDR2 SNEGSKA (reference sequence). The CDR3 DNA sequence: TGCAGTGCTATGACAGGGGGCCAAGAGACCCAGTACTTC. This translates into CSAMTGGQETQYF.

The J gene is TRBJ2-7, the V gene TRBV7-2; the D gene could be TRBD1 or TRBD2 (5 bases each). This CDR3 has 14 residues. CDR1 is SGHTA and CDR2 is FQGNSA in the germline V gene. CDR3 bases: TGTGCCAGCAGCCCGGGACCGTTACGGTACGAGCAGTCCGTC. It codes for CASSPGPLRYEQSV.

This clonotype showed up just a few times. The chain is built from TRBV4-3 and TRBJ1-1; D not certain. The germline V gene encodes CDR1 LGHNA and CDR2 YSLEER. This CDR3 region has 15 residues. Trimming shortened V by 0 bases and J by 1 base, and 9 bases separated the two germline ends. This CDR3 is CASSQEVRQNTEAFF. For the CDR3, the DNA is TGCGCCAGCAGCCAAGAGGTGCGACAGAACACTGAAGCTTTCTTT.

CDR3 amino acids: CSGDGQGREYEQYV. The CDR3 nucleotides are TGCAGCGGAGACGGGCAGGGGAGGGAATACGAGCAGTACGTC. The chain is built from TRBV29-1 and TRBJ2-7; possibly TRBD2 for D (7 bases). Trimming stripped 7 bases from V and 4 bases from J, with 20 bases between. The CDR3 spans 14 residues. CDR1 is SQVTM, CDR2 ANQGSEA, per germline.

The chain combines TRBV7-3 with TRBJ2-5; TRBD2 might be the D (6 bases). Germline V gene data show CDR1 as SGHTA and CDR2 as FQGTGA. The V and J ends lost 6 bases and 0 bases respectively, with 8 bases between them. This CDR3 comprises 13 residues. Written as DNA, the CDR3 is TGTGCCAGCAGAGGGGACTACCAAGAGACCCAGTACTTC. Its protein is CASRGDYQETQYF. Full variable domain (remainder filled in from reference TRBV7-3 and TRBJ2-5): GAGVSQTPSNKVTEKGKYVELRCDPISGHTALYWYRQSLGQGPEFLIYFQGTGAADDSGLPNDRFFAVRPEGSVSTLKIQRTERGDSAVYLCASRGDYQETQYFGPGTRLLVL.

Only a few counts were recorded for this clonotype. The chain combines TRBV9 with TRBJ2-7; D tentatively fits TRBD1 or TRBD2 (5 bases each). CDR3 size: 15 residues. The germline CDR1 and CDR2 sequences are SGDLS and YYNGEE. The V and J ends lost 0 bases and 2 bases respectively, with 12 bases between them. CDR3 coding DNA: TGTGCCAGCAGCGTAGCTGGGGACGGTCCCTACGAGCAGTACTTC. It is translated as CASSVAGDGPYEQYF.

This clonotype has ten or more counts. V is TRBV5-1 and J is TRBJ1-1; D possibly corresponds to TRBD1 (6 bases). This CDR3 region has 13 residues. V lost 1 base and J 4 bases, leaving 8 bases between the germline ends. CDR1 and CDR2 (germline): SGHRS, YFSETQ. Here the CDR3 DNA reads TGCGCCAGCAGCTTGTTCAGGGGCACTGAAGCTTTCTTT. Translating gives CASSLFRGTEAFF. The entire variable domain, with the rest obtained from reference TRBV5-1 and TRBJ1-1, is as follows: KAGVTQTPRYLIKTRGQQVTLSCSPISGHRSVSWYQQTPGQGLQFLFEYFSETQRNKGNFPGRFSGRQFSNSRSEMNVSTLELGDSALYLCASSLFRGTEAFFGQGTRLTVV.

This clonotype was recorded a few times. V gene TRBV4-3 combines with J gene TRBJ2-3; possibly TRBD2 for D (7 bases). Germline V gene sequence: CDR1 LGHNA, CDR2 YSLEER. Trimming removed 0 bases at V and 2 bases at J, with 15 bases between. The CDR3 totals 17 residues. The CDR3 here is CASSQDGAGATTDTQYF. Written as DNA, the CDR3 is TGCGCCAGCAGCCAAGATGGGGCGGGGGCTACCACAGATACGCAGTATTTT.

The chain carries TRBV12-3 or TRBV12-4 and TRBJ1-4; D remains ambiguous. The CDR3 sequence is 14 residues long. V lost 4 bases to trimming and J lost 7 bases, with 13 bases between them. As DNA, the CDR3 is TGTGCCAGCAGTTCCGTGTCGGTATTTGAAAAACTGTTTTTT. Amino acids: CASSSVSVFEKLFF.

The J gene is TRBJ1-6, the V gene TRBV7-6; D is perhaps TRBD1 (5 bases). Trimming took off 3 bases at V and 7 bases at J, with 10 bases between the two ends. Germline V gene lookup returns CDR1 SGHVS and CDR2 FNYEAQ. The CDR3 has 14 residues. This chain's CDR3 is CASSLGVGNSPLHF. Written as DNA, the CDR3 is TGTGCCAGCAGCTTGGGGGTAGGGAATTCACCCCTCCACTTT.

This clonotype was counted between two and nine times. The rearrangement joins TRBV18 to TRBJ2-6; 7 positions match TRBD1. Germline V gene lookup returns CDR1 KGHSH and CDR2 LQKENI. J gave up 0 bases and V 6 bases, and 8 bases lay outside the gene matches. This CDR3 spans 17 amino acids. CDR3: CASSPGQPSSGANVLTF. The CDR3 coding sequence is TGTGCCAGCTCCCCGGGACAGCCGAGCTCTGGGGCCAACGTCCTGACTTTC.

J is TRBJ1-2 and V is TRBV14; D gene unclear. From germline, CDR1 is SGHDN and CDR2 FVKESK. CDR3 length: 17 residues. The V gene lost 0 bases and the J gene lost 4 bases, with 18 bases spanning the gap. The CDR3 sequence: CASSQDLGSVLLYGYTF. DNA of the CDR3: TGTGCCAGCAGCCAAGATCTGGGGTCTGTCCTTCTCTATGGCTACACCTTC.

The chain carries TRBV7-9 and TRBJ2-2, with 8 nucleotides matching TRBD2. The CDR3 runs 16 residues. J was trimmed by 0 bases and V by 4 bases; bases with no gene match: 4. Per germline, CDR1 SEHNR and CDR2 FQNEAQ (reference sequence). The CDR3 loop reads CASSSGLASNTGELFF. Written as DNA, the CDR3 is TGTGCCAGCAGCTCAGGACTAGCCTCGAACACCGGGGAGCTGTTTTTT.

This chain joins TRBV12-3 or TRBV12-4 and TRBJ2-1, with 8 bases fitting TRBD2. This CDR3 is 14 amino acids long. V lost 8 bases and J lost 5; bases outside the gene matches: 8. CDR3 sequence: CASRSGGNNNEQFF. In DNA, the CDR3 is TGTGCCAGCCGGAGCGGGGGCAATAACAATGAGCAGTTCTTC.

To note about this clonotype: A much more abundant neighbour one base away suggests this may be a read error. The genes are TRBV29-1 and TRBJ1-5, with D unresolved. The ends were cut back, 6 bases at V and 0 bases at J, with 9 bases in the middle. CDR1 is SQVTM and CDR2 is ANQGSEA in the germline V gene. This CDR3 has 13 residues. The CDR3 sequence: CSVQSGSNQPQHF. CDR3 in DNA: TGCAGCGTCCAGTCGGGTAGCAATCAGCCCCAGCATTTT.

This chain joins TRBV7-9 and TRBJ1-1; D is undetermined. Trimming removed 2 bases from V and 4 bases from J, with 17 bases in between. Germline V gene sequence: CDR1 SEHNR, CDR2 FQNEAQ (reference sequence). The CDR3 runs 16 residues. This chain's CDR3 is CASSLSIEGSVTEAFF. The CDR3 region has the DNA TGTGCCAGCAGCTTATCGATCGAGGGCAGCGTCACTGAAGCTTTCTTT.